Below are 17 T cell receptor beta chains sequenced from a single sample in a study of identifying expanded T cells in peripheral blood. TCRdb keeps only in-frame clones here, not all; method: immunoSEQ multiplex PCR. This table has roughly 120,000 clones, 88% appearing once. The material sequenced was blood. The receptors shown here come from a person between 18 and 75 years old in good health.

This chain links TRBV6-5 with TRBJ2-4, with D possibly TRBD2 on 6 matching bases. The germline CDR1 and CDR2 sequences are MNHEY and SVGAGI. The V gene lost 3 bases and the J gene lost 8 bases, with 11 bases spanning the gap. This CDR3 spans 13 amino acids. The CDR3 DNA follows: TGTGCCAGCAGTTATCGGGGCGGGGACATTCAGTACTTC. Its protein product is CASSYRGGDIQYF.

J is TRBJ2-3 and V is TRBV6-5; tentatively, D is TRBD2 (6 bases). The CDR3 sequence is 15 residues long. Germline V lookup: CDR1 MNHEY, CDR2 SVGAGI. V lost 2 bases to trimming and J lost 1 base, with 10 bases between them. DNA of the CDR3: TGTGCCAGCAGTTACACCTCGGGGGGCACAGATACGCAGTATTTT. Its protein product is CASSYTSGGTDTQYF.

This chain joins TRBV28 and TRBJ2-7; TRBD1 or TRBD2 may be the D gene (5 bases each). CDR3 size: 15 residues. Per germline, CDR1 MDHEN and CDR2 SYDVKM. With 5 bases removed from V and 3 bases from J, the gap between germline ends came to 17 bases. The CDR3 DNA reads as TGTGCCAGCAGTCTCAGTGGTCCGGGGCTCTACGAGCAGTACTTC. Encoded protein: CASSLSGPGLYEQYF.

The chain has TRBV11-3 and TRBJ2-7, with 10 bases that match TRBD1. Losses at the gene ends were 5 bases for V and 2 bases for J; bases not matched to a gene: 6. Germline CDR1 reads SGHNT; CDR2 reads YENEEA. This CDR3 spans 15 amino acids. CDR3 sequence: CASSLSGQGAYEQYF. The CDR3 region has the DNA TGTGCCAGCAGCCTCTCCGGACAGGGGGCCTACGAGCAGTACTTC.

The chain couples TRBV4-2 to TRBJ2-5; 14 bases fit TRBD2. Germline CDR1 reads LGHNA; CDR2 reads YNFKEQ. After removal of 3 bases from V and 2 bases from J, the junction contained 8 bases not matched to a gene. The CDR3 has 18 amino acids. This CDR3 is CASSQVRLAGGSQETQYF. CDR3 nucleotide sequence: TGTGCCAGCAGCCAGGTCCGACTAGCGGGGGGGTCGCAAGAGACCCAGTACTTC.

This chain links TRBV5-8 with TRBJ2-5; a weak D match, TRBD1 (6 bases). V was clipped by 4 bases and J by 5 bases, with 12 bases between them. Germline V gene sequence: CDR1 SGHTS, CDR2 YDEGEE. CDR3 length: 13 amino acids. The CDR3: CASSRRQVETQYF. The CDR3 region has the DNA TGTGCCAGCAGCCGACGACAGGTGGAGACCCAGTACTTC. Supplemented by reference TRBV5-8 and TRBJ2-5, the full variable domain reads EAGVTQSPTHLIKTRGQQATLRCSPISGHTSVYWYQQALGLGLQFLLWYDEGEERNRGNFPPRFSGRQFPNYSSELNVNALELEDSALYLCASSRRQVETQYFGPGTRLLVL.

The CDR3 nucleotides read TGTGCCAGCAGTTTCCATGGTGGTAACAGGTACCATGGCTACACCTTC. Translation: CASSFHGGNRYHGYTF. V and J are TRBV6-6 and TRBJ1-2, with D possibly TRBD1 on 5 matching bases. The CDR3 runs to 16 residues. CDR1 MNHNY and CDR2 SVGAGI come from the germline V gene (reference sequence). V dropped 4 bases and J dropped 6 bases, with 21 bases sitting between them.

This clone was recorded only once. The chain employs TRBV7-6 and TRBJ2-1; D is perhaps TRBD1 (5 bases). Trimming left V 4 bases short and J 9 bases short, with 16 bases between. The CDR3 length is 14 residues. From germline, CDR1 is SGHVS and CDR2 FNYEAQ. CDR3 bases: TGTGCCAGCAGCTCACGAATGGACACCGGTGAGCAGTTCTTC. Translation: CASSSRMDTGEQFF.

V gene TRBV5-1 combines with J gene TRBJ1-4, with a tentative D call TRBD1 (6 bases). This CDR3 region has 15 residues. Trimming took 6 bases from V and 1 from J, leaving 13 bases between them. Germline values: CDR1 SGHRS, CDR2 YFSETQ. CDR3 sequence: CASNSGGLTNEKLFF. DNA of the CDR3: TGCGCCAGCAACTCGGGGGGGCTAACTAATGAAAAACTGTTTTTT.

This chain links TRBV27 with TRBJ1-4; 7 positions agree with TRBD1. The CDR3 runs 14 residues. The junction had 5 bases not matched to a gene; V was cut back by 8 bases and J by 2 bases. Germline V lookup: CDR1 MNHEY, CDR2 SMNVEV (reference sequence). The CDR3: CASGTGVTNEKLFF. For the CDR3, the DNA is TGTGCCAGCGGAACAGGGGTGACTAATGAAAAACTGTTTTTT.

CDR3 coding DNA: TGTGCCAGTCGGGACCACTCTGGAAACACCATATATTTT. Amino acids: CASRDHSGNTIYF. The chain has TRBV19 and TRBJ1-3; tentatively, D is TRBD1 (5 bases). The V gene's germline CDR1 is LNHDA and CDR2 SQIVND (reference sequence). The CDR3 runs to 13 residues. V lost 8 bases and J lost 0, with 8 bases in between.

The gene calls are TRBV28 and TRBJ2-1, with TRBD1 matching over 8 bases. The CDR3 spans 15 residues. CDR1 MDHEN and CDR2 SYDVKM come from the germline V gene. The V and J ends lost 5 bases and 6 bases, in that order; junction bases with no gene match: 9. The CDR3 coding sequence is TGTGCCAGCAGTCCTAGGACAGGGATCGGCAATGAGCAGTTCTTC. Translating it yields CASSPRTGIGNEQFF.

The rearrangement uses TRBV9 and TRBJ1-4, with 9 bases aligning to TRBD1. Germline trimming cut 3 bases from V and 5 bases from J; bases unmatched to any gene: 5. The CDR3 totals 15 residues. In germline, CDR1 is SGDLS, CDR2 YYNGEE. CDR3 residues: CASSGWTGANEKLFF. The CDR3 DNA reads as TGTGCCAGCAGCGGGTGGACAGGGGCGAATGAAAAACTGTTTTTT. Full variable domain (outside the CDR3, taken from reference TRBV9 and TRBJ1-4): DSGVTQTPKHLITATGQRVTLRCSPRSGDLSVYWYQQSLDQGLQFLIQYYNGEERAKGNILERFSAQQFPDLHSELNLSSLELGDSALYFCASSGWTGANEKLFFGSGTQLSVL.

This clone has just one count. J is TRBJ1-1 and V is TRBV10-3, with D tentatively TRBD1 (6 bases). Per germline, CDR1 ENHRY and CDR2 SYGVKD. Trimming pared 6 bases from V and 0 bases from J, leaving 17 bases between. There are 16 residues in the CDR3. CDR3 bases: TGTGCCATCAGCCGAAATAAACAGGGCCTGAACACTGAAGCTTTCTTT. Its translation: CAISRNKQGLNTEAFF.

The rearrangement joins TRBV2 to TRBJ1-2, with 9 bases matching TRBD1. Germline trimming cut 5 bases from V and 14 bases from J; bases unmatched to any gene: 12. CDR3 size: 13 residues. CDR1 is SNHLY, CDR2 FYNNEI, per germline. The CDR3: CASSPLRTGEDTF. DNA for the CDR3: TGTGCCAGCAGTCCATTGCGGACAGGGGAGGATACCTTC.

The CDR3 region has the DNA TGTGCCAGCTCACCCGGACTAGCGGGAGTTAGTGAGCAGTTCTTC. Its translation is CASSPGLAGVSEQFF. V and J are TRBV18 and TRBJ2-1, with 13 bases fitting TRBD2. Trimming cost V 3 bases and J 9 bases; bases outside gene matches: 5. Germline CDR1 KGHSH, CDR2 LQKENI. CDR3 length: 15 amino acids.

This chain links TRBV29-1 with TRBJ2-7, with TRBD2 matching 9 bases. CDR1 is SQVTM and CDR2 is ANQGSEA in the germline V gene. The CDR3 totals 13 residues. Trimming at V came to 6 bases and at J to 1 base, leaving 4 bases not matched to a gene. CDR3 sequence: CSVRTSASYEQYF. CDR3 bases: TGCAGCGTACGGACTAGCGCATCCTACGAGCAGTACTTC.